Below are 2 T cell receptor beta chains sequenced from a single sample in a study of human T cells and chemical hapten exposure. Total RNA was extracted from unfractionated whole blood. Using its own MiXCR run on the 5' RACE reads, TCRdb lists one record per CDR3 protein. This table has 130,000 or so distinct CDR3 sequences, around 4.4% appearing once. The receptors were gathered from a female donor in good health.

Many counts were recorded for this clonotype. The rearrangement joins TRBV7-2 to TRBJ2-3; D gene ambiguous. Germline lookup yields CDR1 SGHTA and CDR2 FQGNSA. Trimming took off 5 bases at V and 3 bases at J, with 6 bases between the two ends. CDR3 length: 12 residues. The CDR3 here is CASSQYTDTQYF. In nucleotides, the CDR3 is TGTGCCAGCAGCCAATATACAGATACGCAGTATTTT.

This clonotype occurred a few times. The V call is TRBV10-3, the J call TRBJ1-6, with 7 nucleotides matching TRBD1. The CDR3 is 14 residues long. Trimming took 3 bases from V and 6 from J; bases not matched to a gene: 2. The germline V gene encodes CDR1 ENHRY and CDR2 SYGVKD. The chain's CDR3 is CAISDRGSNSPLHF. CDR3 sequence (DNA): TGTGCCATCAGTGACAGGGGGTCTAATTCACCCCTCCACTTT.